Listed here are 16 T cell receptor beta chains from one sample, sequenced in a study of blood T cell repertoires in COVID-19. TCRdb's copy holds only in-frame clones and misses some; the assay was immunoSEQ multiplex PCR. The sample yields roughly 250,000 clones, 80% to 90% seen once. The sample was PBMCs or T cells enriched from blood (not recorded which). These receptors all stem from a woman in her thirties who had recovered from COVID-19.

The chain joins TRBV15 to TRBJ1-2, with D possibly matching TRBD1 (5 bases). This CDR3 has 14 amino acids. Looked up from germline, CDR1 is LNHNV and CDR2 is YYDKDF (reference sequence). V lost 3 bases to trimming and J lost 10 bases, with 18 bases between them. The CDR3 protein is CATSSQMGLSDYTF. Here the CDR3 DNA reads TGTGCCACCAGCAGCCAAATGGGACTTTCGGACTACACCTTC.

The DNA of the CDR3 is TGTGCCAGCAGCGGGGACAACTATTCACCCCTCCACTTT. Translating it yields CASSGDNYSPLHF. The J gene is TRBJ1-6, the V gene TRBV7-9, with a weak D call TRBD1 (6 bases). V was clipped by 5 bases and J by 8 bases, with 10 bases between them. The CDR3 contains 13 residues. The germline gives CDR1 SEHNR, CDR2 FQNEAQ (reference sequence).

The genes are TRBV30 and TRBJ1-2, with D possibly being TRBD1 (6 bases). V lost 2 bases to trimming and J lost 4 bases, with 14 bases between them. The CDR3 is 14 amino acids. The germline CDR1 and CDR2 sequences are GTSNPN and SVGIG (reference sequence). The CDR3 region has the DNA TGTGCCTGGAGTTGGGGGCCAGGGCGCTATGGCTACACCTTC. Translation: CAWSWGPGRYGYTF.

The CDR3 spells CASSRGLAGGETQYF. The CDR3 nucleotides read TGTGCCAGCAGTCGCGGACTAGCGGGGGGAGAGACCCAGTACTTC. The chain carries TRBV6-6 and TRBJ2-5; 14 positions agree with TRBD2. The germline V gene has CDR1 MNHNY and CDR2 SVGAGI (reference sequence). The V gene end was trimmed by 5 bases and the J gene end by 4 bases; junction bases not matched to a gene: 3. The CDR3 extends over 15 amino acids.

This chain joins TRBV7-9 and TRBJ2-7, with D perhaps TRBD2 (6 bases). This CDR3 comprises 15 residues. Trimming cost V 5 bases and J 7 bases, with 21 bases left between them. CDR1 and CDR2 (germline): SEHNR, FQNEAQ (reference sequence). CDR3 coding DNA: TGTGCCAGCAGCCCCCGGGGGAACAACCCTTTGGAGCAGTACTTC. Translation: CASSPRGNNPLEQYF. Using reference TRBV7-9 and TRBJ2-7 for the parts outside the CDR3, the full variable domain is DTGVSQNPRHKITKRGQNVTFRCDPISEHNRLYWYRQTLGQGPEFLTYFQNEAQLEKSRLLSDRFSAERPKGSFSTLEIQRTEQGDSAMYLCASSPRGNNPLEQYFGPGTRLTVT.

The chain joins TRBV4-1 to TRBJ2-1, with 9 nucleotides matching TRBD2. Germline V CDR1 and CDR2: MGHRA, YSYEKL. J was trimmed by 6 bases and V by 4 bases; bases with no gene match: 13. The CDR3 runs to 17 residues. The CDR3 region is CASSRRTSEKVANEQFF. In DNA form, the CDR3 reads TGCGCCAGCAGCCGGAGGACTAGCGAGAAGGTCGCCAATGAGCAGTTCTTC.

This clone was picked up one time. This chain uses TRBV7-9 with TRBJ1-1; 7 nucleotides agree with TRBD1. CDR3 length: 17 amino acids. Germline values: CDR1 SEHNR, CDR2 FQNEAQ (reference sequence). Trimming removed 6 bases from V and 0 bases from J; junction bases left unmatched: 13. CDR3 sequence: CASRPLIPGTVNTEAFF. The DNA for the CDR3 is TGTGCCAGCAGACCACTCATTCCCGGGACAGTGAACACTGAAGCTTTCTTT.

V gene TRBV4-1 combines with J gene TRBJ1-5; 7 positions agree with TRBD1. From germline, CDR1 is MGHRA and CDR2 YSYEKL. The CDR3 length is 13 residues. With V trimmed by 8 bases and J by 4 bases, 5 bases remained unmatched. CDR3 nucleotides: TGCGCCAGCGGGACAGTTCTAAATCAGCCCCAGCATTTT. This codes for CASGTVLNQPQHF.

Only one count was recorded for this clone. This chain joins TRBV6-4 and TRBJ2-2; D is perhaps TRBD2 (6 bases). In germline, CDR1 is MRHNA, CDR2 SNTAGT. Trimming shortened V by 2 bases and J by 3 bases, and 7 bases separated the two germline ends. CDR3 length: 14 amino acids. This CDR3 is CASSDRGYTGELFF. DNA for the CDR3: TGTGCCAGCAGTGACCGGGGGTACACCGGGGAGCTGTTTTTT.

The V and J genes are TRBV15 and TRBJ1-1, with TRBD1 as a possible D gene (5 bases). The germline CDR1 and CDR2 sequences are LNHNV and YYDKDF (reference sequence). The CDR3 runs 13 residues. V was cut by 11 bases and J by 6 bases, with 19 bases left in between. The CDR3 loop is CAASSRGGAEAFF. In nucleotides, the CDR3 is TGTGCCGCCTCGTCTCGGGGCGGGGCTGAAGCTTTCTTT.

The chain employs TRBV7-2 and TRBJ2-5; D uncertain. V was clipped by 5 bases and J by 3 bases, with 16 bases between them. The germline V gene has CDR1 SGHTA and CDR2 FQGNSA. There are 15 residues in the CDR3. The CDR3 loop reads CASSPRSWVKETQYF. CDR3 sequence (DNA): TGTGCCAGCAGCCCCCGGAGCTGGGTGAAAGAGACCCAGTACTTC.

The rearrangement uses TRBV9 and TRBJ2-2, with no clear D. Looked up from germline, CDR1 is SGDLS and CDR2 is YYNGEE. V lost 4 bases and J 4 bases, leaving 8 bases between the germline ends. The CDR3 covers 13 residues. The DNA for the CDR3 is TGTGCCAGCAGCCCTCCGGGCACCGGGGAGCTGTTTTTT. It is translated as CASSPPGTGELFF.

This clone was counted once. CDR3 sequence reads: CASSPGTGELFF. The CDR3 DNA reads as TGTGCCAGCTCTCCGGGAACCGGGGAGCTGTTTTTT. V usage is TRBV18 and J usage is TRBJ2-2; a possible D gene is TRBD2 (5 bases). The V end lost 6 bases, the J end lost 5 bases, and 7 bases lay between the germline ends. The CDR3 sequence is 12 residues long. Germline CDR1 is KGHSH and CDR2 is LQKENI. Based on the CDR3 plus reference TRBV18 and TRBJ2-2, the full variable domain is NAGVMQNPRHLVRRRGQEARLRCSPMKGHSHVYWYRQLPEEGLKFMVYLQKENIIDESGMPKERFSAEFPKEGPSILRIQQVVRGDSAAYFCASSPGTGELFFGEGSRLTVL.

The chain combines TRBV30 with TRBJ1-6; 10 bases agree with TRBD1. Germline V gene lookup returns CDR1 GTSNPN and CDR2 SVGIG (reference sequence). The CDR3 extends over 16 amino acids. Germline trimming cut 2 bases from V and 6 bases from J; bases unmatched to any gene: 7. Written as DNA, the CDR3 is TGTGCCTGGAGTCGAAGACAGGGGGCGTCTAATTCACCCCTCCACTTT. Translation: CAWSRRQGASNSPLHF.

The CDR3 DNA follows: TGTGCCAGCAGCCCGGGACAGGCCCCAGATACGCAGTATTTT. Protein product: CASSPGQAPDTQYF. The chain employs TRBV3-1 (or the pseudogene TRBV3-2) and TRBJ2-3; 8 bases match TRBD1. The CDR3 length is 14 residues. Unmatched junction bases numbered 4, after V lost 4 bases and J lost 4 bases. Germline assignment: CDR1 LGHDT and CDR2 YNNKEL (reference sequence).

The V call is TRBV25-1, the J call TRBJ2-5; 8 bases agree with TRBD1. The CDR3 sequence is 14 residues long. CDR1 and CDR2 (germline): MGHDK, SYGVNS. Germline trimming cut 6 bases from V and 0 bases from J; bases unmatched to any gene: 3. CDR3: CASSRDRYQETQYF. CDR3 coding DNA: TGTGCCAGCAGCCGGGACAGGTACCAAGAGACCCAGTACTTC.